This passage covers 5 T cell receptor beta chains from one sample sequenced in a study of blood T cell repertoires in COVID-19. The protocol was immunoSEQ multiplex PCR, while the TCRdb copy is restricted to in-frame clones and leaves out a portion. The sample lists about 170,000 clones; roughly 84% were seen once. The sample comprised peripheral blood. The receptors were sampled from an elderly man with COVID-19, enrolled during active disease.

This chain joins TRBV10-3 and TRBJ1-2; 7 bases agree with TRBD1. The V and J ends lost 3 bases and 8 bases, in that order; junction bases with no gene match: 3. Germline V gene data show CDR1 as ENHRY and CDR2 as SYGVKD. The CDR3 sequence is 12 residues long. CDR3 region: CAISDRGEGYTF. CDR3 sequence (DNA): TGTGCCATCAGTGACAGGGGGGAAGGCTACACCTTC.

The CDR3 region is CAISEKQHSETQYF. CDR3 nucleotide sequence: TGTGCCATCAGTGAAAAACAGCACTCGGAGACCCAGTACTTC. V gene TRBV10-3 combines with J gene TRBJ2-5, with D unresolved. Trimming pared 3 bases from V and 5 bases from J, leaving 13 bases between. The germline V gene encodes CDR1 ENHRY and CDR2 SYGVKD. There are 14 residues in the CDR3.

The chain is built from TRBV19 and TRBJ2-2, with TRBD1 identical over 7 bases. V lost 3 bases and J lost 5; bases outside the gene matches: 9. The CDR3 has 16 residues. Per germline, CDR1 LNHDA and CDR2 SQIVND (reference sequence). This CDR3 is CASSMRGRVGTGELFF. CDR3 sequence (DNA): TGTGCCAGTAGTATGAGGGGGCGGGTTGGTACCGGGGAGCTGTTTTTT.

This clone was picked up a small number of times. The DNA of the CDR3 is TGCGCCAGCGGGACAGGGATAAACACCGGGGAGCTGTTTTTT. Translated, it gives CASGTGINTGELFF. The chain joins TRBV10-1 to TRBJ2-2, with TRBD1 identical over 9 bases. CDR3 size: 14 residues. After removal of 8 bases from V and 2 bases from J, the junction contained 3 bases not matched to a gene. CDR1 and CDR2 (germline): WNHNN, SYGVQD (reference sequence).

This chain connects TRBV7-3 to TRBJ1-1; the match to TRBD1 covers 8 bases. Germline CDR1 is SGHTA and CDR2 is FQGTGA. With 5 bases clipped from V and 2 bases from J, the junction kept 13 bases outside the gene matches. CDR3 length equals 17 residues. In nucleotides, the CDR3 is TGTGCCAGCAGCGCGAACTCAGGGGGCGCAGGAAACACTGAAGCTTTCTTT. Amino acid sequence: CASSANSGGAGNTEAFF.